The 17 T cell receptor beta chains presented below share a single source sample, sequenced in a study of blood T cell repertoires in COVID-19. Generated by immunoSEQ multiplex PCR, the TCRdb table keeps only in-frame clones and is missing some. The repertoire holds roughly 99,000 clones, with 79% as singletons. The sample consisted of peripheral blood. These receptors were taken from a woman older than 75 with active or convalescent COVID-19.

This clone was found once. This chain uses TRBV7-9 with TRBJ1-2; no clear D. Germline CDR1 reads SEHNR; CDR2 reads FQNEAQ (reference sequence). The CDR3 covers 13 residues. Deletions cut 2 bases from V and 5 bases from J, with 9 bases between. CDR3 nucleotide sequence: TGTGCCAGCAGCTTAACCCCCCAGTATGGCTACACCTTC. Translation gives CASSLTPQYGYTF.

The chain recombines TRBV5-6 with TRBJ2-5; 9 positions match TRBD1. CDR1 and CDR2 (germline): SGHDT, YYEEEE. V shed 4 bases, J shed 3 bases, and the junction held 7 bases outside the gene matches. The CDR3 contains 15 residues. As DNA, the CDR3 is TGTGCCAGCAGCCCATGGGACAGGGAAAAAGAGACCCAGTACTTC. Protein: CASSPWDREKETQYF.

This clone was seen more than once but under ten times. The chain is built from TRBV28 and TRBJ1-4; TRBD1 matches 11 bases. Losses at the gene ends were 6 bases for V and 7 bases for J; bases not matched to a gene: 1. Germline V gives CDR1 MDHEN, CDR2 SYDVKM. This CDR3 is built from 13 residues. CDR3 nucleotide sequence: TGTGCCAGCAGGGACAGGGGGCTTGAAAAACTGTTTTTT. The encoded protein is CASRDRGLEKLFF.

CDR3 sequence: CASSIQGMLDEQFF. The CDR3 DNA reads as TGTGCCAGTAGTATACAGGGAATGTTGGATGAGCAGTTCTTC. This chain connects TRBV19 to TRBJ2-1; D may be TRBD1 (5 bases). There are 14 residues in the CDR3. CDR1 LNHDA and CDR2 SQIVND come from the germline V gene (reference sequence). Trimming shortened V by 2 bases and J by 8 bases, and 13 bases separated the two germline ends.

The genes are TRBV9 and TRBJ2-5; 10 nucleotides match TRBD2. The CDR3 loop spans 20 amino acids. The germline V gene has CDR1 SGDLS and CDR2 YYNGEE. J was trimmed by 1 base and V by 4 bases; bases with no gene match: 19. This CDR3 is CASSIRTSGQDAGLQETQYF. The CDR3 DNA sequence: TGTGCCAGCAGCATCCGGACTAGCGGCCAAGATGCGGGCCTCCAAGAGACCCAGTACTTC.

This chain uses TRBV29-1 with TRBJ2-2; TRBD2 matches 8 bases. V shed 1 base, J shed 6 bases, and the junction held 10 bases outside the gene matches. Germline V CDR1 and CDR2: SQVTM, ANQGSEA. The CDR3 length is 16 residues. The CDR3 protein is CSVEGATGGFPGELFF. The CDR3 DNA sequence: TGCAGCGTTGAAGGGGCCACGGGAGGGTTTCCCGGGGAGCTGTTTTTT.

The CDR3 nucleotides are TGCGCCAGCAGCTTGGTAGCGGGCCTTGGTGTGGGGAATGAGCAGTTCTTC. Its protein product is CASSLVAGLGVGNEQFF. This chain uses TRBV5-1 with TRBJ2-1; TRBD2 aligns across 7 bases. The CDR3 covers 17 residues. V lost 0 bases and J lost 7; bases outside the gene matches: 13. Germline lookup yields CDR1 SGHRS and CDR2 YFSETQ.

The gene calls are TRBV6-2 or TRBV6-3 and TRBJ2-1, with a possible D match to TRBD2 (6 bases). Germline V gives CDR1 MNHEY, CDR2 SVGEGT. The V and J ends lost 6 bases and 3 bases respectively, with 15 bases between them. The CDR3 totals 15 residues. The CDR3 sequence: CASSLRDWDYNEQFF. DNA for the CDR3: TGTGCCAGCAGCCTCCGGGACTGGGACTACAATGAGCAGTTCTTC.

This clone was observed a handful of times. This rearrangement joins TRBV6-5 to TRBJ1-5; 8 positions agree with TRBD1. CDR3 length: 14 amino acids. CDR1 and CDR2 (germline): MNHEY, SVGAGI. Trimming took 6 bases from V and 2 from J; bases not matched to a gene: 3. The CDR3 nucleotides read TGTGCCAGCAGCACAGGGGGACGCAATCAGCCCCAGCATTTT. As protein: CASSTGGRNQPQHF.

CDR3 protein: CASSPTGRDSPLHF. The CDR3 DNA is TGTGCCAGCAGTCCGACAGGGCGGGATTCACCCCTCCACTTT. The gene calls are TRBV6-5 and TRBJ1-6; 7 nucleotides match TRBD1. Trimming cost V 5 bases and J 8 bases; bases outside gene matches: 6. The CDR3 extends over 14 amino acids. Germline V gives CDR1 MNHEY, CDR2 SVGAGI.

The chain joins TRBV5-1 to TRBJ2-4, with D possibly being TRBD1 (6 bases). CDR1 is SGHRS and CDR2 is YFSETQ in the germline V gene. Deletions cut 4 bases from V and 8 bases from J, with 16 bases between. This CDR3 region has 14 residues. In nucleotides, the CDR3 is TGCGCCAGCAGCCCTAGACAGGCGGCGGACATTCAGTACTTC. Amino acids: CASSPRQAADIQYF.

CDR3 bases: TGTGCCAGCTCACGTCTTCAATCGGGACTAGCGGGACCAAACACCGGGGAGCTGTTTTTT. It specifies CASSRLQSGLAGPNTGELFF. The genes are TRBV18 and TRBJ2-2; 13 bases match TRBD2. With V trimmed by 4 bases and J by 2 bases, 13 bases remained unmatched. This CDR3 spans 20 amino acids. Germline CDR1 reads KGHSH; CDR2 reads LQKENI.

The rearrangement links TRBV30 to TRBJ1-2; D is uncertain. This CDR3 region has 13 residues. The germline CDR1 and CDR2 sequences are GTSNPN and SVGIG (reference sequence). The V end was cut by 2 bases, the J end by 8 bases, with 15 bases between. In nucleotides, the CDR3 is TGTGCCTGGAGTCCTCGGGGAGAAAGGGGCTACACCTTC. As protein: CAWSPRGERGYTF.

V is TRBV7-8 and J is TRBJ1-5; no reliable D call. V was cut by 5 bases and J by 3 bases, with 11 bases left in between. Germline V gives CDR1 SGHVS, CDR2 FQNEAQ. The CDR3 is made up of 14 amino acids. The CDR3 sequence: CASSPRTPNQPQHF. DNA of the CDR3: TGTGCCAGCAGCCCCAGAACCCCCAATCAGCCCCAGCATTTT. Full variable domain (rest looked up from reference TRBV7-8 and TRBJ1-5): GAGVSQSPRYKVAKRGQDVALRCDPISGHVSLFWYQQALGQGPEFLTYFQNEAQLDKSGLPSDRFFAERPEGSVSTLKIQRTQQEDSAVYLCASSPRTPNQPQHFGDGTRLSIL.

This rearrangement joins TRBV7-8 to TRBJ1-5, with no clear D. This CDR3 spans 13 amino acids. V shed 1 base and J shed 5 bases, with 6 bases lying between them. Germline CDR1 reads SGHVS; CDR2 reads FQNEAQ. The CDR3 DNA reads as TGTGCCAGCAGCTTAGGGGAGGATCAGCCCCAGCATTTT. Its protein is CASSLGEDQPQHF.

This chain uses TRBV4-1 with TRBJ1-2, with D perhaps matching TRBD1 (5 bases). V lost 1 base, J lost 8 bases, and 17 bases lay in between. Germline lookup yields CDR1 MGHRA and CDR2 YSYEKL. The CDR3 extends over 15 amino acids. This CDR3 is CASSQAGIGGWGYTF. CDR3 DNA: TGCGCCAGCAGCCAAGCGGGCATCGGGGGGTGGGGCTACACCTTC.

The chain couples TRBV28 to TRBJ2-1; maybe TRBD2 (5 bases). The CDR3 extends over 16 amino acids. V lost 6 bases, J lost 8 bases, and 23 bases lay in between. Germline CDR1 and CDR2: MDHEN and SYDVKM. Here the CDR3 DNA reads TGTGCCAGCAGAGGCCCCGGGAAGGTGTTAAGAGATGAGCAGTTCTTC. Encoded protein: CASRGPGKVLRDEQFF.